Below are 9 T cell receptor beta chains sequenced from a single sample in a study of CD8 T cells in Susac syndrome (dated by TCRdb to the late 2010s). Preparation of the library involved the immunoSEQ multiplex PCR assay. RNA was extracted with the RNeasy kit and roughly 0.45 to 1 ug was reverse transcribed using random hexamers. In-frame beta chains were kept once TCRdb had trimmed the public reads at Q25 with fastp and called clones with MiXCR. Rows matching on CDR3 protein sequence are summarized as one entry with the most common DNA and genes. The table for this sample lists over 200,000 distinct CDR3 sequences; just under 95% of them were counted only once. Approximately 0.075% of the sample goes to the ten largest clones. The sequenced material came from CD4+ T cells from PBMCs. The receptors shown here come from a human donor with multiple sclerosis.

The J gene is TRBJ2-7, the V gene TRBV11-2, with D possibly called TRBD1 or TRBD2 (5 bases each). V was shortened by 4 bases and J by 6 bases, with 13 bases between the two germline ends. The CDR3 is 13 amino acids. Germline lookup yields CDR1 SGHAT and CDR2 FQNNGV. The CDR3: CASSSIRDGEQYF. For the CDR3, the DNA is TGTGCCAGCAGCTCAATCCGGGACGGCGAGCAGTACTTC.

The chain is built from TRBV6-5 and TRBJ1-2, with unresolved D. The CDR3 sequence is 12 residues long. V lost 6 bases to trimming and J lost 0 bases, with 5 bases between them. In germline, CDR1 is MNHEY, CDR2 SVGAGI. The CDR3 nucleotides are TGTGCCAGCAGGGGTCCTAACTATGGCTACACCTTC. Its translation is CASRGPNYGYTF.

The chain carries TRBV20-1 and TRBJ2-1; either TRBD1 or TRBD2 may fit D (5 bases each). Germline V gene sequence: CDR1 DFQATT, CDR2 SNEGSKA (reference sequence). The germline V and J ends were trimmed by 4 bases and 4 bases, with 14 bases remaining between them. The CDR3 runs 14 residues. CDR3 loop: CSATGTVAYNEQFF. Here the CDR3 DNA reads TGCAGTGCTACCGGGACGGTAGCGTACAATGAGCAGTTCTTC.

The chain combines TRBV15 with TRBJ2-5, with a weak D call TRBD1 (6 bases). V was shortened by 1 base and J by 5 bases, with 14 bases between the two germline ends. Germline values: CDR1 LNHNV, CDR2 YYDKDF (reference sequence). The CDR3 sequence is 15 residues long. CDR3 region: CATSRAGTSEETQYF. The CDR3 coding sequence is TGTGCCACCAGCAGAGCCGGGACATCGGAGGAGACCCAGTACTTC.

The rearrangement joins TRBV29-1 to TRBJ1-2; D call uncertain. Trimming cost V 2 bases and J 3 bases, with 7 bases left between them. This CDR3 is built from 12 residues. CDR1 and CDR2 (germline): SQVTM, ANQGSEA. CDR3 DNA sequence: TGCAGCGTTGAACAGTTTGACTATGGCTACACCTTC. Translating gives CSVEQFDYGYTF.

V usage is TRBV20-1 and J usage is TRBJ2-3; no firm D call. V lost 3 bases to trimming and J lost 0 bases, with 4 bases between them. In germline, CDR1 is DFQATT, CDR2 SNEGSKA (reference sequence). The CDR3 consists of 12 residues. CDR3 nucleotides: TGCAGTGCTAGTGACAGCACAGATACGCAGTATTTT. This gives the protein CSASDSTDTQYF.

The chain links TRBV20-1 to TRBJ1-1, with a weak D call TRBD1 (5 bases). The CDR3 covers 12 residues. V lost 3 bases and J lost 4, with 9 bases in between. The germline gives CDR1 DFQATT, CDR2 SNEGSKA (reference sequence). CDR3 nucleotides: TGCAGTGCTAGTCGACAGTTCACTGAAGCTTTCTTT. Translating gives CSASRQFTEAFF.

This rearrangement joins TRBV15 to TRBJ2-3, with TRBD2 matching over 8 bases. This CDR3 has 17 residues. The V gene's germline CDR1 is LNHNV and CDR2 YYDKDF (reference sequence). V lost 0 bases to trimming and J lost 2 bases; unmatched junction nucleotides: 7. CDR3: CATSREMAGGYTDTQYF. DNA for the CDR3: TGTGCCACCAGCAGAGAGATGGCGGGGGGTTACACAGATACGCAGTATTTT.

The J gene is TRBJ2-4, the V gene TRBV11-2; D not certain. The CDR3 runs to 13 residues. Trimming pared 5 bases from V and 14 bases from J, leaving 19 bases between. CDR1 and CDR2 from the germline V gene are SGHAT and FQNNGV. CDR3 DNA: TGTGCCAGCAGCCCCAATCGGCAGGCCCCTGAGTACTTC. Encoded protein: CASSPNRQAPEYF.